The sequence of this T cell receptor (beta chain) was determined in a study of blood T cells in healthy people across ages. PCR was performed a second time for about 7 to 11 cycles using a sample-barcoded 5' primer and a J-beta primer mix. TCRdb redid the calling of the 5' RACE reads with MiXCR, one entry per CDR3 protein. The sample lists 1.5 million to 2 million distinct CDR3 sequences, over 25% seen once, with roughly 8% in the top ten. Study-level results: Getting older went along with TCR beta diversity per million T cells dropping roughly linearly.

As regards this clonotype: Its specificity is unknown.

This CDR3 is built from 14 residues. Germline V gene lookup returns CDR1 SGHRS and CDR2 YFSETQ. V lost 2 bases, J lost 0 bases, and 9 bases lay in between. Sequenced: blood. The sequence derives from a woman between 25 and 40 years old in good health. This chain uses TRBV5-1 with TRBJ2-7; unclear D gene. For the CDR3, the DNA is TGCGCCAGCAGCTTCCTGGACCTCTCCTACGAGCAGTACTTC. Its translation: CASSFLDLSYEQYF.